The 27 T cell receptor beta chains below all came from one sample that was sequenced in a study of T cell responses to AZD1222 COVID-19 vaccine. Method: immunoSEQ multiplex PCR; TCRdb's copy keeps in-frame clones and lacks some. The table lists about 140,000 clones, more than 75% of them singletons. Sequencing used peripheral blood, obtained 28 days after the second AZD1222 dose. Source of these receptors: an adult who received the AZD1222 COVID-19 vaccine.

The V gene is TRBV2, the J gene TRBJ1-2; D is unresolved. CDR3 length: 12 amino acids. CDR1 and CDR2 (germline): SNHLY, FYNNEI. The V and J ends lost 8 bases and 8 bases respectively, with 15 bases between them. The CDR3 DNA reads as TGTGCCAGCCACTGGGCCCAAGAAGGCTACACCTTC. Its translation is CASHWAQEGYTF.

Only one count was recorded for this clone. This CDR3 reads CAWSPGSNQPQHF. CDR3 bases: TGTGCCTGGAGTCCGGGAAGCAATCAGCCCCAGCATTTT. The V call is TRBV30, the J call TRBJ1-5; D is unclear. The CDR3 runs to 13 residues. CDR1 and CDR2 (germline): GTSNPN, SVGIG (reference sequence). V was shortened by 2 bases and J by 1 base, with 6 bases between the two germline ends.

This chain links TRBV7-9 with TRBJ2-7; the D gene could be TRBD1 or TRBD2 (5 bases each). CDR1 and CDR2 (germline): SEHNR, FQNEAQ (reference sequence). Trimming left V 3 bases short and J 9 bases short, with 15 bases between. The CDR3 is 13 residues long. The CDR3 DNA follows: TGTGCCAGCAGCTTCGGGACCATGAGTGGGCAGTACTTC. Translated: CASSFGTMSGQYF.

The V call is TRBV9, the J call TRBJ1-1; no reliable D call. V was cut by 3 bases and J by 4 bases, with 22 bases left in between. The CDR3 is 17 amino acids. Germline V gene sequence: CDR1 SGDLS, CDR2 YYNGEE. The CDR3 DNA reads TGTGCCAGCAGCGCAGGATCGAGGTCCGGGCTGGGCACTGAAGCTTTCTTT. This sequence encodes CASSAGSRSGLGTEAFF.

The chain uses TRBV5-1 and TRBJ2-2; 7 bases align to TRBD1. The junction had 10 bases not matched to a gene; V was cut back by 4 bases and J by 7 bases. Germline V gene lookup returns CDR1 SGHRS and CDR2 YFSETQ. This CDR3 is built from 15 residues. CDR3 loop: CASSQINRGDGELFF. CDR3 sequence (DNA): TGCGCCAGCAGCCAGATAAACAGGGGAGACGGGGAGCTGTTTTTT.

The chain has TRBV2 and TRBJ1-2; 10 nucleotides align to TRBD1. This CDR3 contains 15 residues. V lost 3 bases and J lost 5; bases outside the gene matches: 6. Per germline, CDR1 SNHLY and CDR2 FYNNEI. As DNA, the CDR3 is TGTGCCAGCAGTGATAGTTGGGACAGGGGTTATGGCTACACCTTC. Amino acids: CASSDSWDRGYGYTF.

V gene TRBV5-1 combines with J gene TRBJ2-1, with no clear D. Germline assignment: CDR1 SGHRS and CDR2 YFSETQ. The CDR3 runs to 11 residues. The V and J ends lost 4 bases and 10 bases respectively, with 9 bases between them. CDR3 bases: TGCGCCAGCAGCCGCACCGAGGAGCAGTTCTTC. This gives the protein CASSRTEEQFF.

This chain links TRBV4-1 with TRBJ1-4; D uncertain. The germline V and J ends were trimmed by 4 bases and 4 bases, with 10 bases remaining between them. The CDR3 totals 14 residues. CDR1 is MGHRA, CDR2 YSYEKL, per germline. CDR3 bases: TGCGCCAGCAGCCCCGTCGGGTTTAATGAAAAACTGTTTTTT. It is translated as CASSPVGFNEKLFF.

The CDR3 reads CASSFYGVNQPQHF. In DNA form, the CDR3 reads TGTGCCAGCAGCTTCTATGGGGTGAATCAGCCCCAGCATTTT. The chain has TRBV5-6 and TRBJ1-5; no definite D call. Germline CDR1 and CDR2: SGHDT and YYEEEE. This CDR3 is built from 14 residues. The V gene lost 2 bases and the J gene lost 4 bases, with 10 bases spanning the gap. Filled out from reference TRBV5-6 and TRBJ1-5, the complete variable domain reads DAGVTQSPTHLIKTRGQQVTLRCSPKSGHDTVSWYQQALGQGPQFIFQYYEEEERQRGNFPDRFSGHQFPNYSSELNVNALLLGDSALYLCASSFYGVNQPQHFGDGTRLSIL.

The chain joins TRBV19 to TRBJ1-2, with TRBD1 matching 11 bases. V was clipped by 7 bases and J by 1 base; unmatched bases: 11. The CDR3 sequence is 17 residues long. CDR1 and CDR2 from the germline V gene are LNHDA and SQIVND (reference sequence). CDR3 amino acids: CASTLIRTGGGNYGYTF. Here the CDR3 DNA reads TGTGCCAGTACCCTGATCCGGACAGGGGGCGGTAACTATGGCTACACCTTC.

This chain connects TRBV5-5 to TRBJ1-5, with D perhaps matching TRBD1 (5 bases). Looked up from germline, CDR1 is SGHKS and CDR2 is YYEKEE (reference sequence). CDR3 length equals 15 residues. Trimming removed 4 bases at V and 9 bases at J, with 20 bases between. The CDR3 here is CASSPFGDFQGPQHF. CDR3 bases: TGTGCCAGCAGCCCCTTTGGCGACTTTCAGGGGCCCCAGCATTTT. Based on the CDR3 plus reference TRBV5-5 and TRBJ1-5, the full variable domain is DAGVTQSPTHLIKTRGQQVTLRCSPISGHKSVSWYQQVLGQGPQFIFQYYEKEERGRGNFPDRFSARQFPNYSSELNVNALLLGDSALYLCASSPFGDFQGPQHFGDGTRLSIL.

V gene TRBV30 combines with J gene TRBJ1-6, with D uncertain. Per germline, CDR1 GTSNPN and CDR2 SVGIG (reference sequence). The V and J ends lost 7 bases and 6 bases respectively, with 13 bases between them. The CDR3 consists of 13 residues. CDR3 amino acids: CALRGGLNSPLHF. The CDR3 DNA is TGTGCCTTGCGGGGAGGGCTTAATTCACCCCTCCACTTT.

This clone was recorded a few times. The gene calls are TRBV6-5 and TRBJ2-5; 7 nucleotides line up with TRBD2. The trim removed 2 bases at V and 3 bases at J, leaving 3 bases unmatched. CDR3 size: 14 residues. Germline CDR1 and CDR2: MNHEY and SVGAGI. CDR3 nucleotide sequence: TGTGCCAGCAGTTACAGTCTAGCGGAAGAGACCCAGTACTTC. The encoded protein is CASSYSLAEETQYF.

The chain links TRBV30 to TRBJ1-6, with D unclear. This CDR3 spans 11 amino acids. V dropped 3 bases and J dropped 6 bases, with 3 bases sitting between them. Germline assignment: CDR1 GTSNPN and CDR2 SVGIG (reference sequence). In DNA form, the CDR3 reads TGTGCCTGGAGGCGTAATTCACCCCTCCACTTT. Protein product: CAWRRNSPLHF. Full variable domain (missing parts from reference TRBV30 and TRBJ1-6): SQTIHQWPATLVQPVGSPLSLECTVEGTSNPNLYWYRQAAGRGLQLLFYSVGIGQISSEVPQNLSASRPQDRQFILSSKKLLLSDSGFYLCAWRRNSPLHFGNGTRLTVT.

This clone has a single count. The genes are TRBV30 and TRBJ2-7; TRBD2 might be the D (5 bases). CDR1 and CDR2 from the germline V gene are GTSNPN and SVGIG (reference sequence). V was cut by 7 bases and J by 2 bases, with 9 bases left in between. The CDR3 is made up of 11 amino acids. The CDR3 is CALSGAYEQYF. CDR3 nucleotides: TGTGCCTTATCCGGGGCCTACGAGCAGTACTTC.

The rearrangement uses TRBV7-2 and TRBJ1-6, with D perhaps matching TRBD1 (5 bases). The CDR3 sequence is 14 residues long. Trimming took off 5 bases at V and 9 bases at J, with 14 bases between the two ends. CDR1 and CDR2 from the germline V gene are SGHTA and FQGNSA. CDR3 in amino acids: CASSPFQGSSPLHF. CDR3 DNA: TGTGCCAGCAGCCCTTTTCAGGGTTCTTCACCCCTCCACTTT.

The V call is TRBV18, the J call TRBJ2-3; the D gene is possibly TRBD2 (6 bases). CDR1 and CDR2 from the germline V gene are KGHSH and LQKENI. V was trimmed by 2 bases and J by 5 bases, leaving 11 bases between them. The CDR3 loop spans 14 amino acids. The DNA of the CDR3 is TGTGCCAGCTCACCAGTTTACGGGAGAGATACGCAGTATTTT. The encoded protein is CASSPVYGRDTQYF.

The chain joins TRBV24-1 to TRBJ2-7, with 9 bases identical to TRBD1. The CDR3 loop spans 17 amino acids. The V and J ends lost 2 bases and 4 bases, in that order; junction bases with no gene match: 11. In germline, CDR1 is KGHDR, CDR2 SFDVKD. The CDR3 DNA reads TGTGCCACCAGTGATTCGGCGGTGGGGACAGGGTATTACGAGCAGTACTTC. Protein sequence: CATSDSAVGTGYYEQYF.

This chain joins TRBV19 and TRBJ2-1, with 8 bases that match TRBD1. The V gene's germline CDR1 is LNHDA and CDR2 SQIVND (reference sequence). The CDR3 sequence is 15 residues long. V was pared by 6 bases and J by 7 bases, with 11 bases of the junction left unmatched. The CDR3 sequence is CASRMDREITNEQFF. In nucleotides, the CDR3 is TGTGCCAGTAGGATGGACAGGGAAATTACGAATGAGCAGTTCTTC. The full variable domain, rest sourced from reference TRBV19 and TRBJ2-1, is DGGITQSPKYLFRKEGQNVTLSCEQNLNHDAMYWYRQDPGQGLRLIYYSQIVNDFQKGDIAEGYSVSREKKESFPLTVTSAQKNPTAFYLCASRMDREITNEQFFGPGTRLTVL.

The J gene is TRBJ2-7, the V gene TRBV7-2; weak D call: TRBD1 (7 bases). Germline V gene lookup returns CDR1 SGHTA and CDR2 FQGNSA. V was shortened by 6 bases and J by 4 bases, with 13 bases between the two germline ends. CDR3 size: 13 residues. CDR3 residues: CASRPAGGYEQYF. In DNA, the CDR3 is TGTGCCAGCAGGCCAGCAGGGGGGTACGAGCAGTACTTC.

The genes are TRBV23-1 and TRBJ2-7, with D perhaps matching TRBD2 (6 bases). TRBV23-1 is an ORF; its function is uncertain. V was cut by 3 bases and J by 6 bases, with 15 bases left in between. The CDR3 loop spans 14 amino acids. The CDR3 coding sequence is TGCGCCAGCAGTCACCGTGGGGGGAATCGCGAGCAGTACTTC. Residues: CASSHRGGNREQYF.

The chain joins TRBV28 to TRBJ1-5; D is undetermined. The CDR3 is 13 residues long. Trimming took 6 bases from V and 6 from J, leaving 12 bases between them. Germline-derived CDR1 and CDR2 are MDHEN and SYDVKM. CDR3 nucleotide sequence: TGTGCCAGCAGCAAACCAAACTCTCAGCCCCAGCATTTT. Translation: CASSKPNSQPQHF.

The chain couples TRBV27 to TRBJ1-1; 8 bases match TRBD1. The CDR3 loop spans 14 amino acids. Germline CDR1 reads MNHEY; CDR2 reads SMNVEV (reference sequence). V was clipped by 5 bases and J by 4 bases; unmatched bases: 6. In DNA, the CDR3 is TGTGCCAGCAGTGAACAGGGGGGGGTCACTGAAGCTTTCTTT. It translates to CASSEQGGVTEAFF.

CDR3 bases: TGTGCCAGCAAAGCGACAGGCAACTCCTACGAGCAGTACTTC. This translates into CASKATGNSYEQYF. This chain links TRBV2 with TRBJ2-7; possible D gene TRBD1, 6 bases. The length of the CDR3 is 14 residues. Per germline, CDR1 SNHLY and CDR2 FYNNEI. V lost 7 bases and J lost 0, with 13 bases in between.

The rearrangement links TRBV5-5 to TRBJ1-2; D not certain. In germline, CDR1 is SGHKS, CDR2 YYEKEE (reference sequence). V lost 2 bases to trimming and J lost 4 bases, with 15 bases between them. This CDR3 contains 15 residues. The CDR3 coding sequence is TGTGCCAGCAGCTTTGCATTGTCGGGGAGCTATGGCTACACCTTC. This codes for CASSFALSGSYGYTF.

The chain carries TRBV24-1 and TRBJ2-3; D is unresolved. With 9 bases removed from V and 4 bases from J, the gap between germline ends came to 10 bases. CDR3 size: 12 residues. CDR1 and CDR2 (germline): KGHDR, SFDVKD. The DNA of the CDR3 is TGTGCCACCGCGCTCGAATCAGATACGCAGTATTTT. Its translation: CATALESDTQYF.

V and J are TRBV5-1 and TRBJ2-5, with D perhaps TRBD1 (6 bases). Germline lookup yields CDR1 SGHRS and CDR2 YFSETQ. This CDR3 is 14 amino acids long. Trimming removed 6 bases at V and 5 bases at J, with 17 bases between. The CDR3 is CASKQTGSAETQYF. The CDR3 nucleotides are TGCGCCAGCAAACAAACAGGGTCTGCGGAGACCCAGTACTTC. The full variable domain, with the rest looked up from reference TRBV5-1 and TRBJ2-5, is KAGVTQTPRYLIKTRGQQVTLSCSPISGHRSVSWYQQTPGQGLQFLFEYFSETQRNKGNFPGRFSGRQFSNSRSEMNVSTLELGDSALYLCASKQTGSAETQYFGPGTRLLVL.